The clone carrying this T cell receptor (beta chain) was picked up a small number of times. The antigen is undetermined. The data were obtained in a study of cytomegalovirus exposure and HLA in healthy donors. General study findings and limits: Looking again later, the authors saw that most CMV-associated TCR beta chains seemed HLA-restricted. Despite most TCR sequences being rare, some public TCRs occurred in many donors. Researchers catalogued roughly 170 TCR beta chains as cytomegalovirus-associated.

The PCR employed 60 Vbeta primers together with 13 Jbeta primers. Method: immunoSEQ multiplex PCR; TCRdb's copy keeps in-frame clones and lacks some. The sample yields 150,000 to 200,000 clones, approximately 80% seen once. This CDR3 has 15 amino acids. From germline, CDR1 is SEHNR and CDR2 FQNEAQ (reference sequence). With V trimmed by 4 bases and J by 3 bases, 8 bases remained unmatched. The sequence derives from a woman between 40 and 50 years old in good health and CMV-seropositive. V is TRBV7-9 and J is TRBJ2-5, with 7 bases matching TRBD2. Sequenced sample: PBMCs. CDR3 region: CASSSLGGIKETQYF. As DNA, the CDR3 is TGTGCCAGCAGCTCCCTCGGGGGGATTAAAGAGACCCAGTACTTC.